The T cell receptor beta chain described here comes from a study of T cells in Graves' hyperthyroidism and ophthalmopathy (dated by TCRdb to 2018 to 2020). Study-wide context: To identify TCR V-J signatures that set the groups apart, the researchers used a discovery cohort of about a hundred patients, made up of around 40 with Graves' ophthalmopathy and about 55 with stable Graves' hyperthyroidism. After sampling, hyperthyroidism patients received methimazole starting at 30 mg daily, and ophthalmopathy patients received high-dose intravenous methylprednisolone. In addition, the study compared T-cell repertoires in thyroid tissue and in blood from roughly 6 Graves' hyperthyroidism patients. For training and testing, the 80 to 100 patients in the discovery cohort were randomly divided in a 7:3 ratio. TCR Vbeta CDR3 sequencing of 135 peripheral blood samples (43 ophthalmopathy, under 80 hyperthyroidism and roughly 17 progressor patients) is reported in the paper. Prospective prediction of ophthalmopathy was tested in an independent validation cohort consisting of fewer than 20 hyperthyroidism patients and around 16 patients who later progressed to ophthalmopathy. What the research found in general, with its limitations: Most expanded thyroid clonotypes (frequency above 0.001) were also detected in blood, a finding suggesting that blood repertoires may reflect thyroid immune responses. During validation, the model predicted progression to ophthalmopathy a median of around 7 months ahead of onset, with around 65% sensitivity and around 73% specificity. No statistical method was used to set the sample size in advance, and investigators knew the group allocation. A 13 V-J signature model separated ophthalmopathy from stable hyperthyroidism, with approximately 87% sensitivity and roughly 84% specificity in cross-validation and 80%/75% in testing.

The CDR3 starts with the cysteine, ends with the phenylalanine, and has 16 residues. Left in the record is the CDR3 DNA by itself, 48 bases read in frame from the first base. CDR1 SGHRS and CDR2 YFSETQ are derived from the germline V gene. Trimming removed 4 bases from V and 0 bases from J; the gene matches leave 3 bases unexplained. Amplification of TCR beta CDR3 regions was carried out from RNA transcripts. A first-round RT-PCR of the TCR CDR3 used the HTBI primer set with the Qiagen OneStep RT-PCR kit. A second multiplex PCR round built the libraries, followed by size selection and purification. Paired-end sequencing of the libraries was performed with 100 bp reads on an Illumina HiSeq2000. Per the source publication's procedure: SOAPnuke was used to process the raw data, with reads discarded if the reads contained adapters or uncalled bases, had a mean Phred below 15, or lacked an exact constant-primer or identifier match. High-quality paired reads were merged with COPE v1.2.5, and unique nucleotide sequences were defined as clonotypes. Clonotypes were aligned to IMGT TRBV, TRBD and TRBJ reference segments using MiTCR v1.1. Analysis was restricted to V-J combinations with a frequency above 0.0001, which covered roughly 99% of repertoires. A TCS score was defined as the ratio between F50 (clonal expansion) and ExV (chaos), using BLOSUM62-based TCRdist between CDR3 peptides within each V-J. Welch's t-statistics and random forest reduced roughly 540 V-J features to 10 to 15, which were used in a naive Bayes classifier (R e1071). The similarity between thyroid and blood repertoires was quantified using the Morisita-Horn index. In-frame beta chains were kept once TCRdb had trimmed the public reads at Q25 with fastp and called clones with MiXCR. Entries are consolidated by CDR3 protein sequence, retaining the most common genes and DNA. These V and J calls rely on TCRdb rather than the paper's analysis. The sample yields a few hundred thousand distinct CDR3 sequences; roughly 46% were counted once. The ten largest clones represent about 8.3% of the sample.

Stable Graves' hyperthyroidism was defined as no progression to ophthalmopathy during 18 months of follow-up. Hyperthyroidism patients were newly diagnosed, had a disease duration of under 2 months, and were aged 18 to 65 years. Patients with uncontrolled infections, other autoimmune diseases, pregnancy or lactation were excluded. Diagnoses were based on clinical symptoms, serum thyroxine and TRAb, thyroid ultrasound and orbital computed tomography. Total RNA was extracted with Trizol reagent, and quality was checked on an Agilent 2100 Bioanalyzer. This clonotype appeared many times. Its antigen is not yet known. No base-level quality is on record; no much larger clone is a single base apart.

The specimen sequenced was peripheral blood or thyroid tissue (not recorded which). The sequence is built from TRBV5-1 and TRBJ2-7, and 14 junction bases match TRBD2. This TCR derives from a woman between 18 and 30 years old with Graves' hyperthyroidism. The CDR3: CASSGLAGGHSYEQYF. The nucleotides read TGCGCCAGCAGCGGACTAGCGGGAGGCCACTCCTACGAGCAGTACTTC.